A selection of T cell receptor beta chains follows, all from one sample in a study of cytomegalovirus exposure and HLA in healthy donors. Sequenced by immunoSEQ multiplex PCR; TCRdb stores in-frame clones only, minus some. The sample consists of under 200,000 clones, more than 75% of them appearing once. The sequenced sample consisted of PBMCs. The receptors derive from a girl aged 2-9 years in good health and CMV-seropositive. The CDR3 runs from the conserved cysteine through the conserved F or W. The D gene is left open where the match is weak. Size is stated for part of the rows, as once, few or many counts, or as a class when the clone is expanded.

clone size	V gene	J gene	D gene	CDR3 protein	CDR3 DNA
NA	TRBV2	TRBJ1-1	TRBD1	CASRETGRDEAFF	TGTGCCAGCCGCGAGACAGGGCGAGATGAAGCTTTCTTT
NA	TRBV28	TRBJ2-3	TRBD2	CASSFLRTSGDTQYF	TGTGCCAGCAGTTTTTTGAGGACTAGCGGCGATACGCAGTATTTT
NA	TRBV28	TRBJ1-2	TRBD1	CASSLDRFLSYTF	TGTGCCAGCAGTTTGGACAGGTTTCTAAGCTACACCTTC
NA	TRBV5-4	TRBJ1-3	NA	CASSTGLGNTIYF	TGTGCCAGCAGTACAGGTTTGGGAAACACCATATATTTT
NA	TRBV28	TRBJ1-2	NA	CASSLPRSYGYTF	TGTGCCAGCAGTTTGCCGAGGAGCTATGGCTACACCTTC
NA	TRBV2	TRBJ2-2	TRBD2	CASSEVGLAYTGELFF	TGTGCCAGCAGTGAAGTTGGACTAGCGTACACCGGGGAGCTGTTTTTT
NA	TRBV25-1	TRBJ1-3	NA	CASSYQEVDFGNTIYF	TGTGCCAGCTCCTACCAGGAGGTAGACTTTGGAAACACCATATATTTT
few	TRBV10-3	TRBJ2-2	TRBD2	CAISERTSGRRTGELFF	TGTGCCATCAGTGAACGGACTAGCGGGAGAAGAACCGGGGAGCTGTTTTTT
NA	TRBV18	TRBJ1-2	TRBD1	CASSPTGHPNYGYTF	TGTGCCAGCTCACCGACAGGGCATCCTAACTATGGCTACACCTTC
NA	TRBV9	TRBJ2-2	TRBD2	CASSRGGREGSGELFF	TGTGCCAGCAGCCGGGGCGGGCGGGAGGGTTCCGGGGAGCTGTTTTTT
few	TRBV6-5	TRBJ1-3	NA	CASSYDQGLANTIYF	TGTGCCAGCAGTTACGATCAGGGATTGGCAAACACCATATATTTT
NA	TRBV2	TRBJ2-7	TRBD2	CASSEPGRARILYEQYF	TGTGCCAGCAGTGAACCCGGGAGGGCCCGTATTTTGTACGAGCAGTACTTC
few	TRBV28	TRBJ2-2	TRBD2	CASSLSGRRTGELFF	TGTGCCAGCAGTTTAAGCGGGAGAAGGACCGGGGAGCTGTTTTTT
once	TRBV7-8	TRBJ2-7	NA	CASSFWTTPSDLYEQYF	TGTGCCAGCAGCTTTTGGACTACCCCATCAGATCTCTACGAGCAGTACTTC
NA	TRBV7-9	TRBJ2-7	TRBD1	CASSLGSHRGLGDEQYF	TGTGCCAGCAGCTTAGGGAGCCACAGGGGGCTCGGCGACGAGCAGTACTTC
NA	TRBV7-2	TRBJ2-1	TRBD2	CASRQTGTSGVHNEQFF	TGTGCCAGCAGACAAACCGGGACTAGCGGGGTACACAATGAGCAGTTCTTC
NA	TRBV5-6	TRBJ2-7	TRBD2	CASSLEVGLAGNEQYF	TGTGCCAGCAGCTTGGAGGTCGGTCTAGCGGGGAACGAGCAGTACTTC
NA	TRBV30	TRBJ1-6	NA	CAWSGGGLGSPLHF	TGTGCCTGGAGTGGGGGGGGGCTTGGTTCACCCCTCCACTTT
NA	TRBV9	TRBJ1-1	NA	CASSVAPDTNTEAFF	TGTGCCAGCAGCGTAGCGCCAGATACGAACACTGAAGCTTTCTTT
few	TRBV30	TRBJ1-2	NA	CAWSGQVNGYTF	TGTGCCTGGAGTGGACAGGTCAATGGCTACACCTTC
NA	TRBV27	TRBJ2-7	NA	CASRTGGYEQYF	TGTGCCAGCAGAACAGGCGGCTACGAGCAGTACTTC
NA	TRBV27	TRBJ2-6	TRBD2	CASSSWTSQGGANVLTF	TGTGCCAGCAGTTCTTGGACTAGTCAAGGTGGGGCCAACGTCCTGACTTTC
NA	TRBV7-9	TRBJ1-1	TRBD1	CASSLGGTAGREAFF	TGTGCCAGCAGCTTAGGGGGGACAGCCGGCCGTGAAGCTTTCTTT
NA	TRBV6-1	TRBJ2-6	TRBD1	CASSALPVQGALPGANVLTF	TGTGCCAGCAGTGCTCTTCCCGTTCAGGGGGCGCTCCCCGGGGCCAACGTCCTGACTTTC
NA	TRBV27	TRBJ2-7	TRBD2	CASSPLWTSGTYEQYF	TGTGCCAGCAGTCCCCTGTGGACTAGCGGTACCTACGAGCAGTACTTC
NA	TRBV30	TRBJ1-6	NA	CAWRLLTRRVRPLHF	TGTGCCTGGAGACTTCTCACAAGGCGGGTTCGCCCCCTCCACTTT
NA	TRBV30	TRBJ2-6	NA	CAWGVGANVLTF	TGTGCCTGGGGAGTTGGGGCCAACGTCCTGACTTTC
many	TRBV6-5	TRBJ2-2	NA	CASTRPGADTGELFF	TGTGCCAGCACCAGGCCAGGGGCGGACACCGGGGAGCTGTTTTTT
few	TRBV6-4	TRBJ2-3	NA	CASSDSNAGTDTQYF	TGTGCCAGCAGTGACTCGAATGCAGGCACAGATACGCAGTATTTT
NA	TRBV6-1	TRBJ2-5	TRBD2	CASRFDGTSGETQYF	TGTGCCAGCAGATTTGACGGGACTAGCGGAGAGACCCAGTACTTC
NA	TRBV9	TRBJ2-5	NA	CASSAQETQYF	TGTGCCAGCAGCGCACAAGAGACCCAGTACTTC
NA	TRBV7-9	TRBJ2-6	NA	CASRGNSGANVLTF	TGTGCCAGCCGCGGCAACTCTGGGGCCAACGTCCTGACTTTC
NA	TRBV19	TRBJ2-5	NA	CASSPQSRQTQYF	TGTGCCAGTAGTCCTCAGAGCAGGCAGACCCAGTACTTC
NA	TRBV4-1	TRBJ1-3	NA	CASSLGGSSGNTIYF	TGCGCCAGCAGCCTAGGAGGAAGCTCTGGAAACACCATATATTTT
NA	TRBV30	TRBJ1-4	NA	CAWSPSMLGLNEKLFF	TGTGCCTGGAGTCCCTCCATGCTGGGGCTTAATGAAAAACTGTTTTTT
NA	TRBV6-5	TRBJ1-2	NA	CASSSGSYGYTF	TGTGCCAGCAGTTCAGGGTCCTATGGCTACACCTTC
NA	TRBV5-1	TRBJ2-3	TRBD1	CASSTGTGPMDTQYF	TGCGCCAGCAGCACCGGGACAGGACCCATGGATACGCAGTATTTT
NA	TRBV19	TRBJ1-1	TRBD1	CASSLRSGGNTEAFF	TGTGCCAGTAGTCTCCGGTCAGGGGGGAACACTGAAGCTTTCTTT
NA	TRBV28	TRBJ2-4	TRBD1	CASSTGGSAKNIQYF	TGTGCCAGCAGTACAGGGGGGTCAGCCAAAAACATTCAGTACTTC
NA	TRBV7-3	TRBJ1-5	NA	CASSLGHLYSNQPQHF	TGTGCCAGCAGCTTAGGACACCTTTATAGCAATCAGCCCCAGCATTTT
NA	TRBV7-3	TRBJ2-1	NA	CASSSYYNEQFF	TGTGCCAGCAGCTCCTATTACAATGAGCAGTTCTTC
NA	TRBV7-9	TRBJ2-7	NA	CASSQQTGTPYEQYF	TGTGCCAGCAGCCAGCAAACCGGGACACCCTACGAGCAGTACTTC
NA	TRBV29-1	TRBJ2-6	TRBD1	CSVEWGQGPPGANVLTF	TGCAGCGTTGAGTGGGGACAGGGTCCCCCTGGGGCCAACGTCCTGACTTTC
once	TRBV5-1	TRBJ1-5	NA	CASSLKPTGSNQPQHF	TGCGCCAGCAGCTTGAAACCAACGGGGAGCAATCAGCCCCAGCATTTT
NA	TRBV28	TRBJ2-3	NA	CASSPEPVTRMGTDTQYF	TGTGCCAGCAGTCCTGAGCCCGTTACTAGAATGGGCACAGATACGCAGTATTTT
NA	TRBV28	TRBJ2-2	NA	CASSLLMGELFF	TGTGCCAGCAGTTTACTAATGGGGGAGCTGTTTTTT
NA	TRBV30	TRBJ2-5	TRBD1	CAWIRQGVGETQYF	TGTGCCTGGATTCGACAGGGTGTTGGGGAGACCCAGTACTTC
NA	TRBV5-1	TRBJ1-1	TRBD1	CASSRGTGEDEAFF	TGCGCCAGCAGCCGTGGGACAGGGGAGGATGAAGCTTTCTTT
NA	TRBV5-1	TRBJ2-7	NA	CASSLDNDYEQYF	TGCGCCAGCAGCTTAGACAACGACTACGAGCAGTACTTC
NA	TRBV29-1	TRBJ1-6	NA	CSVQTGDNSPLHF	TGCAGCGTGCAGACAGGAGATAATTCACCCCTCCACTTT
NA	TRBV30	TRBJ1-2	TRBD1	CAWTGTGGYYGYTF	TGTGCCTGGACCGGGACAGGGGGATACTATGGCTACACCTTC
NA	TRBV28	TRBJ1-1	NA	CASSQNLWQGSEAFF	TGTGCCAGCAGTCAAAATCTATGGCAGGGGTCTGAAGCTTTCTTT
NA	TRBV7-3	TRBJ1-1	NA	CASSPRGSEAEAFF	TGTGCCAGCAGCCCCAGGGGAAGTGAGGCTGAAGCTTTCTTT
NA	TRBV28	TRBJ1-1	TRBD1	CASSYITGDLNTEAFF	TGTGCCAGCAGTTACATAACAGGGGACTTGAACACTGAAGCTTTCTTT
NA	TRBV6-4	TRBJ2-1	TRBD2	CASSESSGPYNEQFF	TGTGCCAGCAGTGAATCTAGCGGACCCTACAATGAGCAGTTCTTC